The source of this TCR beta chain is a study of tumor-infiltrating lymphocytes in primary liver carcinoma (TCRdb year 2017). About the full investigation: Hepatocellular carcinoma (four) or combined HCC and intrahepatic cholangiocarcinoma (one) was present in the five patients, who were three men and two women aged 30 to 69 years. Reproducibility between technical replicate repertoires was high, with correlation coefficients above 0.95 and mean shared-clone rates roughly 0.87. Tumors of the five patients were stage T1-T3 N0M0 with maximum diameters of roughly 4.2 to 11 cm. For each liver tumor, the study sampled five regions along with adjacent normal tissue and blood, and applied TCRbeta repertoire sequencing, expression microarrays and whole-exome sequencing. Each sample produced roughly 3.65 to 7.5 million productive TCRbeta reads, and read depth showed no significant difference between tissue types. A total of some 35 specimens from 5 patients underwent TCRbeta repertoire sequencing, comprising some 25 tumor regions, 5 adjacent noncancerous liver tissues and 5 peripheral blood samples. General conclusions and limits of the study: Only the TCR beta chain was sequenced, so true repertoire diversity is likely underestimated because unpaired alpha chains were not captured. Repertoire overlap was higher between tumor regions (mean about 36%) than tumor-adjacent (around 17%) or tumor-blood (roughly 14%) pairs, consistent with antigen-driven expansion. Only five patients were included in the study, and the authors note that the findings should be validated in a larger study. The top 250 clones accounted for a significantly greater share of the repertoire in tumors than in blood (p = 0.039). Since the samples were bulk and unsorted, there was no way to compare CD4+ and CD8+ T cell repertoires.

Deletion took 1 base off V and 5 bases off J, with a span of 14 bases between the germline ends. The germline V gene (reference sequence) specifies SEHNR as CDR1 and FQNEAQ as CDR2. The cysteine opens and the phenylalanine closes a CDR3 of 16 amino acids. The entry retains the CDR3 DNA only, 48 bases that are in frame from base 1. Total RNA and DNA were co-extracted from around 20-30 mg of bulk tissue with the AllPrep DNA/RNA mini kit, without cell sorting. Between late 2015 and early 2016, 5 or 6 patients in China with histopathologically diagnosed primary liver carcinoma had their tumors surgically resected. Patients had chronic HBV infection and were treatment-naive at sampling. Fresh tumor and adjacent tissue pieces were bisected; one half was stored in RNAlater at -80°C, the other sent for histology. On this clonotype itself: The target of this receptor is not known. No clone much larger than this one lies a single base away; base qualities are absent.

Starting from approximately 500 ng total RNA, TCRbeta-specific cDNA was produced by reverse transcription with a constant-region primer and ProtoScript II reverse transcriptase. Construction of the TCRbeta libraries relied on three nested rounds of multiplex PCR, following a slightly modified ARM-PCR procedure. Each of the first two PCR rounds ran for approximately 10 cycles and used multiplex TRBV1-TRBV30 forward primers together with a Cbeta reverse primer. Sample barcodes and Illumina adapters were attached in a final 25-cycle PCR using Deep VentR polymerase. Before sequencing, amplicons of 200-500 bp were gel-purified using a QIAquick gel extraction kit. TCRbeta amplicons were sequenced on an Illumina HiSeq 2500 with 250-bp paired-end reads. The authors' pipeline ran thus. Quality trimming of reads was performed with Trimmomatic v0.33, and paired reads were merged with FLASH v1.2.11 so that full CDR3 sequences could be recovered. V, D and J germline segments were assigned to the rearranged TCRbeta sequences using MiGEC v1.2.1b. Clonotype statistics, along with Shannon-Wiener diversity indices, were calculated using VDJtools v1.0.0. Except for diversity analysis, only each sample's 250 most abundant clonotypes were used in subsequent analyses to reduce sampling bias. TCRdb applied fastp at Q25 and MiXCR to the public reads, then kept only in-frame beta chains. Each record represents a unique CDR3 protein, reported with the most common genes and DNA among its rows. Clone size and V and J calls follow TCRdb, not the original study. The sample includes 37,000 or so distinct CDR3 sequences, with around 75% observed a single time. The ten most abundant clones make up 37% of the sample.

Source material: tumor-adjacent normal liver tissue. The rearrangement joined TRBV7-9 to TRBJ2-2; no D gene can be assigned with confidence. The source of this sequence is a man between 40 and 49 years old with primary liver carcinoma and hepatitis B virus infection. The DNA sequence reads TGTGCCAGCAGCTTAGTCCTTCATGGTTGGACCGGGGAGCTGTTTTTT. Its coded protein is CASSLVLHGWTGELFF.